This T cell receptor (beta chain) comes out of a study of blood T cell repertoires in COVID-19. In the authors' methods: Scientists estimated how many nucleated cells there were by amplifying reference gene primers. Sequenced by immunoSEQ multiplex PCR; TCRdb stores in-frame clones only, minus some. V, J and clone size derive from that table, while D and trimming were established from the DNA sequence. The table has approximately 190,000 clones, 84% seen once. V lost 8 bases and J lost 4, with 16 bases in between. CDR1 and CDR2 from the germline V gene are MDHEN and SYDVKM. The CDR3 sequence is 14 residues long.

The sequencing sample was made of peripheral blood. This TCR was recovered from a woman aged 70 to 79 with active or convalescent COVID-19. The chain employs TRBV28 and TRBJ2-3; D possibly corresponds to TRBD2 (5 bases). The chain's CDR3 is CASGLTARADTQYF. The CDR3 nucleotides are TGTGCCAGCGGACTGACGGCCCGGGCAGATACGCAGTATTTT.